Described below is a single TCR beta chain sequence and its context. MiXCR, run by TCRdb on the PCR reads, gives a single entry per CDR3 protein. The data contain tens of thousands of distinct CDR3 sequences, about 54% of them singletons. The data were taken from a study of CDR3 diversity in severe acne. With V trimmed by 7 bases and J by 12 bases, 14 bases remained unmatched. CDR3 size: 12 residues. The germline gives CDR1 GTSNPN, CDR2 SVGIG (reference sequence). The chain combines TRBV30 with TRBJ1-1; 7 bases line up with TRBD1. Sequenced: blood. The clonotype was recovered from a male donor in good health, without acne. CDR3 protein: CAYQPGQSGTFF. The CDR3, as DNA: TGTGCCTACCAACCGGGACAGAGTGGAACTTTCTTT.